Shown below are 3 T cell receptor beta chains from a single sample sequenced in a study of long-term antiretroviral therapy in people with HIV. At the survey level, the v3.0 immunoSEQ assay was run. Some clones are missing from TCRdb's copy, which holds only in-frame ones; the method was immunoSEQ multiplex PCR. The repertoire holds 15,000 to 25,000 clones, 87% seen once, with over 4% in the top ten. Material: unsorted PBMCs, obtained 2.1 years after starting antiretroviral therapy. Every receptor here comes from a man aged 18 to 30 with HIV.

The V call is TRBV4-3, the J call TRBJ2-5; D gene unclear. V lost 1 base to trimming and J lost 1 base, with 13 bases between them. The V gene's germline CDR1 is LGHNA and CDR2 YSLEER. This CDR3 region has 16 residues. CDR3 sequence reads: CASSQALTEPQETQYF. In nucleotides, the CDR3 is TGCGCCAGCAGCCAAGCTTTAACAGAGCCCCAAGAGACCCAGTACTTC.

The genes are TRBV18 and TRBJ1-2; D unclear. V lost 9 bases to trimming and J lost 0 bases, with 11 bases between them. The CDR3 sequence is 13 residues long. The germline V gene has CDR1 KGHSH and CDR2 LQKENI. In DNA, the CDR3 is TGTGCCAGTGCCCTCAGAGCTAACTATGGCTACACCTTC. Amino acid sequence: CASALRANYGYTF.

The V gene is TRBV7-3, the J gene TRBJ2-3, with D possibly being TRBD2 (6 bases). There are 14 residues in the CDR3. Trimming removed 2 bases from V and 5 bases from J, with 11 bases in between. Per germline, CDR1 SGHTA and CDR2 FQGTGA. This CDR3 is CASSLGGAGDTQYF. CDR3 DNA: TGTGCCAGCAGCTTAGGAGGGGCCGGAGATACGCAGTATTTT.